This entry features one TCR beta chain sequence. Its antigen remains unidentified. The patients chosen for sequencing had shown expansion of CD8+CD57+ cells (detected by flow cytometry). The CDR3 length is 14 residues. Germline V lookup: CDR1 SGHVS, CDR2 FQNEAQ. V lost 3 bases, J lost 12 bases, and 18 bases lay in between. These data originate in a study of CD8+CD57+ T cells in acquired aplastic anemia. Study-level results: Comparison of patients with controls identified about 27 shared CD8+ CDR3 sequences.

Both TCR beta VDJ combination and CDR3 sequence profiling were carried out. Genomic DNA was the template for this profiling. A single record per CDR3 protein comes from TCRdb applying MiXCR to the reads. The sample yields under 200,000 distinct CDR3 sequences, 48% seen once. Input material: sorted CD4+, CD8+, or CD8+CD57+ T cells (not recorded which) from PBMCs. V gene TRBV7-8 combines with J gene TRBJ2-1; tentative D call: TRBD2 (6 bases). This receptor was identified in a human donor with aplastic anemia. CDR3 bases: TGTGCCAGCAGCTTGCAAGTGGAGGGCGAGGGGCAGTTCTTC. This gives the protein CASSLQVEGEGQFF.